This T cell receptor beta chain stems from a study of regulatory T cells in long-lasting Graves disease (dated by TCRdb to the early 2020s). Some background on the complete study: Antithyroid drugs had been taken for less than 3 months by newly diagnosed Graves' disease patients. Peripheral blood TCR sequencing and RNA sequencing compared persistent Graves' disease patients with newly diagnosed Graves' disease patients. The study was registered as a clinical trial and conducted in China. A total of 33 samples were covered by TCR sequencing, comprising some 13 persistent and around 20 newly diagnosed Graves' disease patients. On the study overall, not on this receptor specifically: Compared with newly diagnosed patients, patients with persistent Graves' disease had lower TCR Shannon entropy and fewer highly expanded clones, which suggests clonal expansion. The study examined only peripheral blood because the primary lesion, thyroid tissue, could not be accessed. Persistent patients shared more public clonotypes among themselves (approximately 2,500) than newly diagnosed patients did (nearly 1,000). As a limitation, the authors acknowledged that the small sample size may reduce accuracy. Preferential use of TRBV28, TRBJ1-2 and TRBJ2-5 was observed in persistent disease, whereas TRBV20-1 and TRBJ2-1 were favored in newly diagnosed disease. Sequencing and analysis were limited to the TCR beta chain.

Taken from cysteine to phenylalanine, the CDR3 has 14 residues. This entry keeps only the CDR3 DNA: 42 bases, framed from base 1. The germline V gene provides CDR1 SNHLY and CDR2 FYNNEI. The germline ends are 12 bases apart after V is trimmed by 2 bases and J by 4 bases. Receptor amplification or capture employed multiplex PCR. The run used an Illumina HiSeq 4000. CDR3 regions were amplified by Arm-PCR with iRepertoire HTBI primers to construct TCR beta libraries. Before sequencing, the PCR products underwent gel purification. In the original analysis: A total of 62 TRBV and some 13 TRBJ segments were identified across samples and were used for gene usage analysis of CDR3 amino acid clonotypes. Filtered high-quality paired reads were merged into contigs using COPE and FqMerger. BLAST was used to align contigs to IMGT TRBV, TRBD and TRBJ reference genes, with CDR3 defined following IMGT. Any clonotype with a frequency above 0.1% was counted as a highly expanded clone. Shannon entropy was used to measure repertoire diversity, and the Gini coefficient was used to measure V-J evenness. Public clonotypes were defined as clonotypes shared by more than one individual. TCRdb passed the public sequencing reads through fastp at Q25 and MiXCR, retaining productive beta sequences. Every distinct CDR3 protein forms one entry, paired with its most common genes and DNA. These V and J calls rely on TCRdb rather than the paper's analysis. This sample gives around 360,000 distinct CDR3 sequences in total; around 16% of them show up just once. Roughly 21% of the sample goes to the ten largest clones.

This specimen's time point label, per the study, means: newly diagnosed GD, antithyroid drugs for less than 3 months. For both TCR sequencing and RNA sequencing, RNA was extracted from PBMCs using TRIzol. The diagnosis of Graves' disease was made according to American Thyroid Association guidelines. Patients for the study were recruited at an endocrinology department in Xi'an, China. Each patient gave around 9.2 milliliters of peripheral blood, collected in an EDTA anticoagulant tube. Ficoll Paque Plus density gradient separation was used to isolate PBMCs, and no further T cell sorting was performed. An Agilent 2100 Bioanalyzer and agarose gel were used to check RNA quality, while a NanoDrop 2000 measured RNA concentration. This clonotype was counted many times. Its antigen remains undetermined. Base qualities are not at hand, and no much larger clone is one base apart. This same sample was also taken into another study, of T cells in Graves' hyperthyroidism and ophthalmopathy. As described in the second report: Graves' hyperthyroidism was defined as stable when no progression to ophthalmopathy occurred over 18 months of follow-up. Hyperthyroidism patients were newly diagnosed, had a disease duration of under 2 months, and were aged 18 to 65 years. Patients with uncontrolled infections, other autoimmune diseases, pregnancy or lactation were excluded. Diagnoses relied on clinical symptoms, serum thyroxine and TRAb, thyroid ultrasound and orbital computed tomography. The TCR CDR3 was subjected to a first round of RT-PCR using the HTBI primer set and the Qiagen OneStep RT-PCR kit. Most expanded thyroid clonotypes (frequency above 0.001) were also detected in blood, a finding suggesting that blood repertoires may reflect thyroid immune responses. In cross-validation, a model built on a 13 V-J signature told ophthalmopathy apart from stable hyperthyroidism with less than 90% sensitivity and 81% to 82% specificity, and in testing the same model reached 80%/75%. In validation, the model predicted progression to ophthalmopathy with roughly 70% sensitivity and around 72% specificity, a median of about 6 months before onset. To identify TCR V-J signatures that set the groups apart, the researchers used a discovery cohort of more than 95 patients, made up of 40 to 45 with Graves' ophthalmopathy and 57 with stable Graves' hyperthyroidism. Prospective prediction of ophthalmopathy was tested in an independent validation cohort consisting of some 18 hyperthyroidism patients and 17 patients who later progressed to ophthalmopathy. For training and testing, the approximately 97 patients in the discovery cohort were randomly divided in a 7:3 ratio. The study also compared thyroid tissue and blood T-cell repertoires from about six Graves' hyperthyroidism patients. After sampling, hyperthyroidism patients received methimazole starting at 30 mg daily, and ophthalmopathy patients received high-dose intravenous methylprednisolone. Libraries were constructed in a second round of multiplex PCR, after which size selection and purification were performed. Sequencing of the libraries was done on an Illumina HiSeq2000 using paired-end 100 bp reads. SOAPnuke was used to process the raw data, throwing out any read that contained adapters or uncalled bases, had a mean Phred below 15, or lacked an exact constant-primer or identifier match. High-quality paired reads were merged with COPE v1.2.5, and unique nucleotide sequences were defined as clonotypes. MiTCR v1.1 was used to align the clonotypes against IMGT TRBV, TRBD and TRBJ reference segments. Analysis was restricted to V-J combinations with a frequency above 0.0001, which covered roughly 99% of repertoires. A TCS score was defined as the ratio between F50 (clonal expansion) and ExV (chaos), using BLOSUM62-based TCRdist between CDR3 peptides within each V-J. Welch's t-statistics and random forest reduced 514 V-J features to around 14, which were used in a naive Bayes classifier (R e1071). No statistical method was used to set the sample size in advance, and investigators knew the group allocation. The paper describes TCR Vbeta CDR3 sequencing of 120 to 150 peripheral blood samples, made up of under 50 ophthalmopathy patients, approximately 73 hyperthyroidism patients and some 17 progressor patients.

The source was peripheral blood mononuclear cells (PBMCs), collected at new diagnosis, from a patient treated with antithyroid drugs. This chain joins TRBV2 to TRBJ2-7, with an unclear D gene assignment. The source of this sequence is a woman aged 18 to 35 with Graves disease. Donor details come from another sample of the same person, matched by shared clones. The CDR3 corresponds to CASSESPLWYEQYF. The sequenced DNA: TGTGCCAGCAGTGAATCCCCTCTTTGGTACGAGCAGTACTTC. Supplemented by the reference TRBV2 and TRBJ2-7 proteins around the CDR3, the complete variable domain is EPEVTQTPSHQVTQMGQEVILRCVPISNHLYFYWYRQILGQKVEFLVSFYNNEISEKSEIFDDQFSVERPDGSNFTLKIRSTKLEDSAMYFCASSESPLWYEQYFGPGTRLTVT.